This T cell receptor (beta chain) emerged from a study of cytomegalovirus exposure and HLA in healthy donors. PCR used 60 Vbeta primers and 13 Jbeta primers. Libraries were prepared by immunoSEQ multiplex PCR; TCRdb keeps only in-frame clonotypes and omits some of them. In the table there are roughly 150,000 clones, 70% to 90% of which are singletons. This clone was seen only once. The germline CDR1 and CDR2 sequences are LGHNA and YNFKEQ. The CDR3 spans 17 residues. This TCR came from a woman in her forties in good health and CMV-seropositive. V and J are TRBV4-2 and TRBJ2-5; the match to TRBD2 covers 7 bases. Matching the DNA end better, TRBJ2-7 makes the J call doubtful. Sequences were obtained from PBMCs. This chain's CDR3 is CASSQDAGSGRGYEQYF. The CDR3 nucleotides are TGTGCCAGCAGCCAAGATGCGGGGAGTGGGAGGGGCTACGAGCAGTACTTC.